These 24 T cell receptor beta chains were all obtained from the same sample, sequenced in a study of CD8 T cells in ankylosing spondylitis. TCRdb reprocessed the 5' RACE reads with MiXCR, giving one entry per CDR3 protein. Of 210,000 or so distinct CDR3 sequences in the sample, around 8% were seen once. Material: blood, either unsorted or a sorted T cell fraction (not recorded which). The receptors derive from a female donor with ankylosing spondylitis or in good health (not recorded which).

The sample holds many counts of this clonotype. The V gene is TRBV20-1, the J gene TRBJ2-7; 8 bases line up with TRBD2. Trimming took 0 bases from V and 7 from J; bases not matched to a gene: 14. The CDR3 has 16 residues. The germline gives CDR1 DFQATT, CDR2 SNEGSKA (reference sequence). CDR3 loop: CSARDPGGRRNWEQYF. The CDR3 DNA follows: TGCAGTGCTAGAGATCCAGGCGGGAGGCGTAATTGGGAGCAGTACTTC.

A remark on this clonotype: An end of the junction does not agree with germline; a read error may underlie this. V gene TRBV10-3 combines with J gene TRBJ1-1; 7 bases map to TRBD1. The CDR3 is 18 residues long. CDR1 ENHRY and CDR2 SYGVKD come from the germline V gene. The CDR3 region has the DNA TGTACCATCAGTTTCAGGACAGGCGGATACGGAATGAACACTGAAGCTTTCTTT. Translating gives CTISFRTGGYGMNTEAFF.

This clonotype has a count of ten or more. CDR3 DNA: TGTGCCAGCAGCCCCAGCTCCTACGAGCAGTACTTC. Encoded protein: CASSPSSYEQYF. The chain recombines TRBV7-2 with TRBJ2-7; D gene ambiguous. The CDR3 consists of 12 residues. V lost 5 bases to trimming and J lost 0 bases, with 5 bases between them. In germline, CDR1 is SGHTA, CDR2 FQGNSA.

Ten or more counts support this clonotype. V and J are TRBV10-3 and TRBJ2-3; the D gene is possibly TRBD2 (6 bases). The CDR3 is 15 amino acids. Germline V CDR1 and CDR2: ENHRY, SYGVKD. Trimming shortened V by 3 bases and J by 2 bases, and 12 bases separated the two germline ends. The DNA for the CDR3 is TGTGCCATCAGTGACCCGGGAGCCCCCACAGATACGCAGTATTTT. It encodes CAISDPGAPTDTQYF.

This clonotype was observed at least ten times. The rearrangement joins TRBV6-2 or TRBV6-3 to TRBJ2-2; the D gene is possibly TRBD2 (6 bases). The CDR3 consists of 15 residues. Trimming pared 2 bases from V and 1 base from J, leaving 8 bases between. Germline values: CDR1 MNHEY, CDR2 SVGEGT. In nucleotides, the CDR3 is TGTGCCAGCAGTTACGGGACTCTGAACACCGGGGAGCTGTTTTTT. Encoded protein: CASSYGTLNTGELFF.

This clonotype was seen a few times. V gene TRBV20-1 combines with J gene TRBJ1-2, with D perhaps TRBD1 (6 bases). V was cut by 5 bases and J by 7 bases, with 14 bases left in between. The CDR3 contains 12 residues. The germline CDR1 and CDR2 sequences are DFQATT and SNEGSKA (reference sequence). CDR3 DNA: TGCAGTGCTCTATCACAGGGCAGTGGCTACACCTTC. Protein product: CSALSQGSGYTF.

This clonotype was seen ten or more times. The chain is built from TRBV12-3 or TRBV12-4 and TRBJ2-1; TRBD2 aligns across 8 bases. With V trimmed by 2 bases and J by 4 bases, 1 base remained unmatched. The length of the CDR3 is 14 residues. In nucleotides, the CDR3 is TGTGCCAGCAGTTTAAAGCGGGAGTACAATGAGCAGTTCTTC. Amino acids: CASSLKREYNEQFF.

This clonotype was counted between two and nine times. V is TRBV29-1 and J is TRBJ2-7, with 9 bases lining up with TRBD1. The V gene end was trimmed by 6 bases and the J gene end by 5 bases; junction bases not matched to a gene: 5. This CDR3 spans 12 amino acids. Germline CDR1 is SQVTM and CDR2 is ANQGSEA. As DNA, the CDR3 is TGCAGCGTGGAAACAGGGGGCAACGAGCAGTACTTC. Translating gives CSVETGGNEQYF.

This clonotype has only a few counts. The chain links TRBV7-2 to TRBJ1-2, with TRBD1 matching 9 bases. Germline CDR1 and CDR2: SGHTA and FQGNSA. The V and J ends lost 4 bases and 7 bases, in that order; junction bases with no gene match: 4. The CDR3 has 13 residues. CDR3 amino acids: CASSWGQGGGYTF. In nucleotides, the CDR3 is TGTGCCAGCAGCTGGGGACAGGGAGGTGGCTACACCTTC.

There are many counts of this clonotype. The chain recombines TRBV11-2 with TRBJ1-2, with D unresolved. The CDR3 sequence is 17 residues long. Trimming took off 0 bases at V and 4 bases at J, with 18 bases between the two ends. CDR1 and CDR2 from the germline V gene are SGHAT and FQNNGV. Here the CDR3 reads CASSLDQYAPSSYGYTF. The DNA of the CDR3 is TGTGCCAGCAGCTTAGATCAGTATGCACCCTCAAGCTATGGCTACACCTTC.

This clonotype showed up many times. The chain couples TRBV4-3 to TRBJ1-5; 10 bases fit TRBD1. Germline CDR1 LGHNA, CDR2 YSLEER. The CDR3 covers 15 residues. V trimming: 4 bases; J trimming: 5 bases; junction bases outside the gene matches: 5. In nucleotides, the CDR3 is TGCGCCAGCAGCCGTCGGACAGGGGGGGATCAGCCCCAGCATTTT. This sequence encodes CASSRRTGGDQPQHF.

This clonotype has a count of ten or more. This rearrangement joins TRBV6-1 to TRBJ2-1, with D perhaps TRBD2 (5 bases). V lost 6 bases and J 6 bases, leaving 21 bases between the germline ends. Germline CDR1 is MNHNS and CDR2 is SASEGT. The CDR3 consists of 16 residues. The CDR3 loop is CASRDTSGPKGNEQFF. The DNA of the CDR3 is TGTGCCAGCAGAGATACCAGCGGCCCCAAGGGCAATGAGCAGTTCTTC.

This clonotype was found many times. The genes are TRBV5-6 and TRBJ2-5, with a possible D match to TRBD1 (5 bases). The CDR3 length is 15 residues. Germline CDR1 is SGHDT and CDR2 is YYEEEE. Trimming left V 0 bases short and J 5 bases short, with 14 bases between. The CDR3 here is CASSLDAYPGETQYF. The CDR3 DNA sequence: TGTGCCAGCAGCTTGGACGCCTACCCAGGGGAGACCCAGTACTTC.

This clonotype was found many times. V and J are TRBV30 and TRBJ2-2; TRBD1 matches at 9 bases. CDR1 is GTSNPN and CDR2 is SVGIG in the germline V gene (reference sequence). CDR3 length equals 14 residues. Losses at the gene ends were 6 bases for V and 7 bases for J; bases not matched to a gene: 9. CDR3 DNA: TGTGCCTGTGACAGGGGGATAACAGTCGGGGAGCTGTTTTTT. It translates to CACDRGITVGELFF.

This clonotype occurred many times. The V and J genes are TRBV3-1 and TRBJ1-5; D is ambiguous. V was clipped by 0 bases and J by 7 bases, with 10 bases between them. Germline CDR1 is LGHDT and CDR2 is YNNKEL (reference sequence). The CDR3 contains 14 residues. The CDR3: CASSQDSRSQPQHF. The CDR3 bases are TGTGCCAGCAGCCAAGATAGCCGATCGCAGCCCCAGCATTTT.

This clonotype has ten or more counts. This chain uses TRBV20-1 with TRBJ2-1; D gene ambiguous. Germline V gene data show CDR1 as DFQATT and CDR2 as SNEGSKA (reference sequence). The CDR3 has 16 residues. With 6 bases removed from V and 0 bases from J, the gap between germline ends came to 18 bases. The CDR3 loop is CSADPPDPSSYNEQFF. The CDR3 bases are TGCAGTGCGGACCCTCCGGACCCGAGCTCCTACAATGAGCAGTTCTTC.

On this clonotype: This may come from a read error, since a much larger clone is one base off. This sequence joins TRBV6-1 and TRBJ1-1; D is ambiguous. The CDR3 loop spans 10 amino acids. Germline lookup yields CDR1 MNHNS and CDR2 SASEGT. The CDR3 loop is CAGRSTEAFF. DNA of the CDR3: TGTGCCGGCAGATCGACTGAAGCTTTCTTT.

This clonotype showed up many times. This chain connects TRBV29-1 to TRBJ2-7; D not resolved. The CDR3 covers 13 residues. Germline assignment: CDR1 SQVTM and CDR2 ANQGSEA. V was pared by 1 base and J by 5 bases, with 12 bases between. The CDR3 region has the DNA TGCAGCGTTGAAGTCGTGGGGTACAACGAGCAGTACTTC. This encodes CSVEVVGYNEQYF.

This clonotype turned up a few times. The chain combines TRBV27 with TRBJ2-3, with D perhaps TRBD1 (5 bases). The length of the CDR3 is 12 residues. The germline CDR1 and CDR2 sequences are MNHEY and SMNVEV (reference sequence). The V gene lost 8 bases and the J gene lost 10 bases, with 16 bases spanning the gap. The CDR3 protein is CASRRPPGPQYF. CDR3 nucleotides: TGTGCCAGCCGCCGACCCCCAGGGCCGCAGTATTTT.

This clonotype was counted many times. This chain connects TRBV11-2 to TRBJ1-5; no definite D call. Germline-derived CDR1 and CDR2 are SGHAT and FQNNGV. Trimming took 5 bases from V and 4 from J, leaving 18 bases between them. The CDR3 totals 16 residues. The CDR3 spells CASSLWTPSGNQPQHF. CDR3 DNA: TGTGCCAGCAGCCTTTGGACCCCCTCGGGGAATCAGCCCCAGCATTTT.

This clonotype was found many times. V and J are TRBV2 and TRBJ1-2, with D possibly matching TRBD1 (5 bases). The CDR3 spans 15 residues. The germline V and J ends were trimmed by 2 bases and 7 bases, with 17 bases remaining between them. The germline CDR1 and CDR2 sequences are SNHLY and FYNNEI. For the CDR3, the DNA is TGTGCCAGCAGTGAATCAGGGAATGGGAGTGGTGGCTACACCTTC. Amino acid sequence: CASSESGNGSGGYTF.

This clonotype was recorded at least ten times. CDR3 sequence: CASSPRQGTKGTEAFF. The CDR3 coding sequence is TGCGCCAGCAGCCCCCGGCAGGGGACGAAGGGCACTGAAGCTTTCTTT. V gene TRBV5-1 combines with J gene TRBJ1-1; TRBD1 is a possible D gene (6 bases). Germline-derived CDR1 and CDR2 are SGHRS and YFSETQ. Trimming removed 4 bases at V and 4 bases at J, with 20 bases between. This CDR3 is built from 16 residues.

There are many counts of this clonotype. The chain uses TRBV5-6 and TRBJ2-3, with TRBD1 matching 9 bases. This CDR3 contains 17 residues. Germline lookup yields CDR1 SGHDT and CDR2 YYEEEE. The J segment lost 1 base and the V segment lost 4 bases, leaving 10 bases of the junction unmatched. CDR3 region: CASSLLHRDRGTDTQYF. Written as DNA, the CDR3 is TGTGCCAGCAGCCTCCTGCACCGGGACAGGGGCACAGATACGCAGTATTTT.

This clonotype was observed at least ten times. J is TRBJ2-5 and V is TRBV4-2; 7 nucleotides agree with TRBD2. Germline CDR1 reads LGHNA; CDR2 reads YNFKEQ. The CDR3 covers 14 residues. Unmatched junction bases numbered 3, after V lost 1 base and J lost 4 bases. The CDR3 reads CASSQVGGRETQYF. CDR3 bases: TGTGCCAGCAGCCAAGTGGGCGGGAGAGAGACCCAGTACTTC.